The 6 T cell receptor beta chains listed next were all sequenced from one sample in a study of neurological immune-mediated disorders. One entry per CDR3 protein, called by TCRdb with MiXCR from the 5' RACE reads. The sample records tens of thousands of distinct CDR3 sequences, 3% to 3.5% being singletons. Source material: PBMCs. The receptors stem from a man aged 35-49 years with multiple sclerosis.

This chain uses TRBV4-2 with TRBJ2-5, with D hard to call. With 1 base removed from V and 5 bases from J, the gap between germline ends came to 8 bases. Per germline, CDR1 LGHNA and CDR2 YNFKEQ. The CDR3 sequence is 13 residues long. CDR3: CASSQGRLETQYF. CDR3 coding DNA: TGTGCCAGCAGCCAAGGGCGCCTGGAGACCCAGTACTTC.

This clonotype showed up many times. The gene calls are TRBV5-5 and TRBJ2-4, with D maybe TRBD2 (6 bases). The V gene lost 0 bases and the J gene lost 7 bases, with 20 bases spanning the gap. The CDR3 is 17 residues long. The germline V gene has CDR1 SGHKS and CDR2 YYEKEE (reference sequence). The CDR3 DNA follows: TGTGCCAGCAGCTTGGATATCGGGGCCGTCGGAGGGAACATTCAGTACTTC. It encodes CASSLDIGAVGGNIQYF.

This clonotype was recorded at least ten times. The chain recombines TRBV20-1 with TRBJ2-7, with 7 bases aligning to TRBD1. J lost 3 bases, V lost 6 bases, and 11 bases had no gene match. The CDR3 loop spans 14 amino acids. CDR1 and CDR2 from the germline V gene are DFQATT and SNEGSKA (reference sequence). The CDR3 reads CSATTGTVLYEQYF. The CDR3 DNA reads TGCAGTGCCACGACCGGGACAGTACTCTACGAGCAGTACTTC.

This clonotype was seen at least ten times. This CDR3 is CASSLRRGDTEAFF. The CDR3, as DNA: TGTGCCAGCAGCTTAAGGAGGGGGGACACTGAAGCTTTCTTT. This chain links TRBV7-9 with TRBJ1-1; weak D call: TRBD1 (6 bases). With 2 bases removed from V and 3 bases from J, the gap between germline ends came to 10 bases. The germline gives CDR1 SEHNR, CDR2 FQNEAQ (reference sequence). CDR3 length: 14 amino acids.

In this sample, this clonotype turned up many times. V is TRBV5-1 and J is TRBJ1-4; D remains ambiguous. V lost 0 bases to trimming and J lost 5 bases, with 5 bases between them. This CDR3 comprises 13 residues. Germline loops: CDR1 SGHRS, CDR2 YFSETQ. CDR3 residues: CASSLGSNEKLFF. For the CDR3, the DNA is TGCGCCAGCAGCTTGGGTTCGAATGAAAAACTGTTTTTT.

The V gene is TRBV20-1, the J gene TRBJ2-1, with a weak D call TRBD2 (5 bases). Germline values: CDR1 DFQATT, CDR2 SNEGSKA (reference sequence). The ends were cut back, 6 bases at V and 8 bases at J, with 32 bases in the middle. This CDR3 has 18 residues. CDR3: CSAKEMSSPHRGLDEQFF. Here the CDR3 DNA reads TGCAGTGCGAAAGAGATGAGTTCACCGCATCGGGGTCTCGATGAGCAGTTCTTC.